These T cell receptor beta chains were read from a single sample in a study of blood T cells in healthy people across ages. From the 5' RACE reads, TCRdb called clonotypes with MiXCR, one entry per CDR3 protein. The profile shows about 580,000 distinct CDR3 sequences, 40% to 50% of them singletons. Sequences were obtained from blood. These receptors originate from an elderly man in good health. CDR3s include the opening cysteine and the closing phenylalanine or tryptophan. The order of the fields is CDR3 protein, CDR3 DNA, clone size, J gene, V gene, D gene. D genes are given only for firm matches. Some rows have no size entry. The others give once, few or many, or a class for an expanded clone.

CATSRDGYGYTF | TGTGCCACCAGCAGAGATGGTTATGGCTACACCTTC | . | TRBJ1-2 | TRBV15 | .
CAISVDRSVNRPQHF | TGTGCCATCAGCGTAGACAGGTCGGTAAATCGGCCCCAGCATTTT | . | TRBJ1-5 | TRBV10-3 | .
CASSPPSGNGQETQYF | TGTGCCAGCTCACCACCGAGCGGGAATGGCCAAGAGACCCAGTACTTC | once | TRBJ2-5 | TRBV18 | TRBD2
CSAADPINYGYTF | TGCAGTGCTGCCGACCCTATCAACTATGGCTACACCTTC | . | TRBJ1-2 | TRBV20-1 | .
CASSLAHEQFF | TGTGCCAGCAGCTTAGCGCATGAGCAGTTCTTC | few | TRBJ2-1 | TRBV7-9 | .
CASSEKYNEQFF | TGTGCCAGCAGCGAAAAATACAATGAGCAGTTCTTC | . | TRBJ2-1 | TRBV28 | .
CASTAVVGRYNEQFF | TGTGCCAGCACCGCCGTGGTTGGGCGTTACAATGAGCAGTTCTTC | once | TRBJ2-1 | TRBV6-1 | .
CASSSGLATGSEQYF | TGTGCCAGCAGCTCCGGTCTGGCGACTGGGAGCGAGCAGTACTTC | . | TRBJ2-7 | TRBV7-2 | .
CASSASLGARHEQYF | TGTGCCAGCAGTGCCTCCCTGGGGGCGAGGCACGAGCAGTACTTC | few | TRBJ2-7 | TRBV28 | .
CSAREGSAQSSYEQYF | TGCAGTGCTAGGGAAGGTAGCGCACAGAGCTCCTACGAGCAGTACTTC | . | TRBJ2-7 | TRBV20-1 | .
CASSFRRDKVSPLHF | TGTGCCAGCAGTTTCCGTAGGGACAAAGTTTCACCCCTCCACTTT | . | TRBJ1-6 | TRBV12-3/TRBV12-4 | .
CASSDNHLDSEKLFF | TGTGCCAGCAGTGACAATCACCTCGACAGTGAAAAACTGTTTTTT | . | TRBJ1-4 | TRBV6-1 | .
CASTQGDNEQFF | TGTGCCAGCACCCAGGGGGACAATGAGCAGTTCTTC | . | TRBJ2-1 | TRBV7-2 | TRBD1
CASSLGGDSPRYEQYF | TGCGCCAGCAGCTTGGGGGGGGACTCCCCGAGGTACGAGCAGTACTTC | . | TRBJ2-7 | TRBV5-1 | .
CASGLVTGDGHQGNQPQHF | TGTGCTAGTGGTTTGGTAACGGGGGACGGCCACCAGGGCAATCAGCCCCAGCATTTT | . | TRBJ1-5 | TRBV12-5 | .
CASSWDSRLVNSYEQYF | TGCGCCAGCAGCTGGGACAGCCGTCTAGTAAACTCCTACGAGCAGTACTTC | few | TRBJ2-7 | TRBV5-1 | TRBD1
CASSFLGAGFNEQFF | TGTGCCAGCAGCTTCCTAGGGGCTGGATTCAATGAGCAGTTCTTC | few | TRBJ2-1 | TRBV7-8 | .
CASSVGLAGGVAYNEQFF | TGTGCCAGCAGCGTAGGCCTAGCGGGAGGTGTCGCCTACAATGAGCAGTTCTTC | . | TRBJ2-1 | TRBV9 | TRBD2
CASSSPWTSGSYNEQFF | TGTGCCAGCAGCTCCCCTTGGACTAGCGGCTCCTACAATGAGCAGTTCTTC | . | TRBJ2-1 | TRBV6-2/TRBV6-3 | TRBD2
CASNPGQSNEKLFF | TGTGCCAGCAACCCGGGACAGTCTAATGAAAAACTGTTTTTT | . | TRBJ1-4 | TRBV6-6 | TRBD1
CASSAFPQTGTGANVLTF | TGTGCCAGCAGCGCCTTTCCACAGACAGGGACTGGGGCCAACGTCCTGACTTTC | few | TRBJ2-6 | TRBV7-2 | TRBD1
CASSPILRYTEAFF | TGCGCCAGCAGCCCGATCCTCAGATACACTGAAGCTTTCTTT | . | TRBJ1-1 | TRBV5-1 | .
CASSQDLAGGETQYF | TGCGCCAGCAGCCAAGATCTAGCGGGAGGAGAGACCCAGTACTTC | few | TRBJ2-5 | TRBV4-3 | TRBD2
CASSQTSRGDTQYF | TGTGCCAGCAGCCAGACTAGCCGGGGGGATACGCAGTATTTT | . | TRBJ2-3 | TRBV7-3 | TRBD2
CASSSGTGGGQETQYF | TGTGCCAGCAGCTCAGGGACAGGGGGTGGACAAGAGACCCAGTACTTC | . | TRBJ2-5 | TRBV7-3 | TRBD1
CASSSPGGSNEQFF | TGTGCCAGCAGTTCTCCGGGAGGCTCCAATGAGCAGTTCTTC | few | TRBJ2-1 | TRBV6-2/TRBV6-3 | TRBD2
CAIKGTMNTEAFF | TGTGCCATCAAAGGGACAATGAACACTGAAGCTTTCTTT | . | TRBJ1-1 | TRBV10-3 | .
CATSTRNEQFF | TGTGCCACCAGTACTCGGAATGAGCAGTTCTTC | many | TRBJ2-1 | TRBV15 | .
CASSLQRGEQETQYF | TGCGCCAGCAGCCTGCAGCGGGGTGAGCAAGAGACCCAGTACTTC | . | TRBJ2-5 | TRBV4-3 | TRBD2
CASSPPDRGEQYF | TGTGCCAGCTCACCACCAGACAGGGGCGAGCAGTACTTC | . | TRBJ2-7 | TRBV18 | TRBD1
CASSLVRTGTYEQYF | TGTGCCAGCAGCTTAGTGCGGACTGGTACCTACGAGCAGTACTTC | . | TRBJ2-7 | TRBV7-2 | .
CASSLGRFIADTQYF | TGTGCCAGCAGTTTGGGGAGATTCATCGCAGATACGCAGTATTTT | . | TRBJ2-3 | TRBV12-3/TRBV12-4 | .
CASSQELAGVTQETQYF | TGCGCCAGCAGCCAAGAATTAGCGGGAGTCACACAGGAGACCCAGTACTTC | . | TRBJ2-5 | TRBV4-3 | TRBD2
CSASGGRGGRETQFF | TGCAGTGCAAGTGGGGGCAGGGGAGGCCGCGAGACCCAGTTCTTC | . | TRBJ2-1 | TRBV20-1 | .
CASSYAGGVGTEAFF | TGTGCCAGCAGTTACGCTGGGGGCGTGGGCACTGAAGCTTTCTTT | few | TRBJ1-1 | TRBV6-2/TRBV6-3 | .
CASSYLAGVGTGELFF | TGTGCCAGCAGTTACTTAGCGGGAGTTGGAACCGGGGAGCTGTTTTTT | few | TRBJ2-2 | TRBV6-6 | TRBD2
CSADSPGPTNYGYTF | TGCAGTGCTGACTCCCCCGGCCCTACTAACTATGGCTACACCTTC | . | TRBJ1-2 | TRBV20-1 | .
CASRETSGRGGELFF | TGTGCCAGCAGGGAGACTAGCGGGAGGGGCGGGGAGCTGTTTTTT | many | TRBJ2-2 | TRBV6-6 | TRBD2
CASSSTSGSSYNEQFF | TGTGCCAGCAGCTCAACTAGCGGGAGCTCCTACAATGAGCAGTTCTTC | many | TRBJ2-1 | TRBV7-2 | TRBD2
CASSLGFIGPVGYGYTF | TGTGCCAGCAGCTTAGGGTTTATCGGGCCCGTGGGCTATGGCTACACCTTC | many | TRBJ1-2 | TRBV7-9 | .
CASSPSRGADTQYF | TGTGCCAGCAGCCCCTCCAGGGGTGCAGATACGCAGTATTTT | . | TRBJ2-3 | TRBV7-3 | .
CSATNPSTSGYEQYF | TGCAGTGCAACCAACCCCTCCACTAGCGGCTACGAGCAGTACTTC | . | TRBJ2-7 | TRBV20-1 | TRBD2
CASSYRTENNSPLHF | TGTGCCAGCAGCTATCGGACAGAGAATAATTCACCCCTCCACTTT | . | TRBJ1-6 | TRBV7-2 | .
CASSYAAGGSNEQFF | TGTGCCAGCAGTTACGCTGCAGGGGGCTCTAATGAGCAGTTCTTC | . | TRBJ2-1 | TRBV6-5 | TRBD1
CASSTPLAGGTDTQYF | TGTGCCAGCAGCACCCCTCTGGCGGGCGGCACAGATACGCAGTATTTT | few | TRBJ2-3 | TRBV4-2 | .
CAWRISGANVLTF | TGTGCCTGGAGAATCTCTGGGGCCAACGTCCTGACTTTC | . | TRBJ2-6 | TRBV30 | .
CSANRRIGGEAFF | TGCAGCGCCAACAGGCGAATCGGGGGTGAAGCTTTCTTT | once | TRBJ1-1 | TRBV29-1 | .
CASRTDGNEKLFF | TGCGCCAGCAGAACGGACGGAAATGAAAAACTGTTTTTT | few | TRBJ1-4 | TRBV5-1 | .
CASRDRLLSHEQFF | TGTGCCAGCAGGGACAGATTACTATCCCATGAGCAGTTCTTC | . | TRBJ2-1 | TRBV6-5 | .
CASSLVGDSNQPQHF | TGTGCCAGCAGCTTAGTAGGGGATAGCAATCAGCCCCAGCATTTT | . | TRBJ1-5 | TRBV7-2 | .
CAINLDGSYEQYF | TGTGCCATCAACCTGGACGGATCCTACGAGCAGTACTTC | . | TRBJ2-7 | TRBV10-3 | .
CASSLWRSSGRFVPVNEQFF | TGTGCCAGCAGTTTATGGCGGTCTAGCGGGAGGTTCGTCCCGGTGAATGAGCAGTTCTTC | few | TRBJ2-1 | TRBV28 | TRBD2
CASSEPVTNTEAFF | TGTGCCAGCAGTGAACCCGTGACGAACACTGAAGCTTTCTTT | . | TRBJ1-1 | TRBV2 | .
CASSLLPSGTNTEAFF | TGTGCCAGCAGCCTACTCCCAAGCGGGACGAACACTGAAGCTTTCTTT | . | TRBJ1-1 | TRBV7-2 | .
CASSLTGPTGTDTQYF | TGTGCCAGCAGCTTGACGGGCCCGACAGGAACAGATACGCAGTATTTT | . | TRBJ2-3 | TRBV11-3 | .
CASRVDGSNYGYTF | TGTGCCAGCAGGGTAGATGGTTCTAACTATGGCTACACCTTC | many | TRBJ1-2 | TRBV6-5 | .
CSVRDNYGYTF | TGCAGCGTTCGGGACAACTATGGCTACACCTTC | few | TRBJ1-2 | TRBV29-1 | .
CASSQDRVGNNEKLFF | TGCGCCAGCAGCCAAGATCGAGTGGGGAATAATGAAAAACTGTTTTTT | few | TRBJ1-4 | TRBV4-3 | .
CASSLETDHLTGELFF | TGCGCCAGCAGCTTGGAAACCGACCACCTCACCGGGGAGCTGTTTTTT | . | TRBJ2-2 | TRBV5-1 | .